This paragraph reports one TCR beta chain. Its antigen target is currently unknown. Per-base quality was not reported, and no clone a single base away is much larger than it. This record comes from a study of memory CD4+ T cells and cytomegalovirus serostatus (dated by TCRdb to the late 2010s). Regarding the research as a whole: The roughly 35 healthy Belgian adults in the cohort included 9 who were CMV seropositive and about 24 who were CMV seronegative. To replicate a published TCR-based CMV serostatus classifier, the study sequenced CD4+ memory TCRbeta repertoires from a Belgian cohort whose cytomegalovirus serostatus was known.

The CDR3 starts with the cysteine, ends with the phenylalanine, and has 14 residues. Just CDR3 DNA is preserved here, 42 bases in frame from base 1. Deletion took 5 bases off V and 7 bases off J, with a span of 17 bases between the germline ends. CDR1 SEHNR and CDR2 FQNEAQ are derived from the germline V gene (reference sequence). A FACSAria II was used to sort memory CD4+ T cells, defined as single viable CD3+CD4+CD8-CD45RO+ cells. To determine CMV serostatus, a Roche Elecsys assay was used that detects serum IgG against CMV pp150, pp28, p38 and p52. Following thawing, total CD4+ T cells were enriched through positive selection using CD4 magnetic microbeads. Samples originated from another study that specifically interrogated the CD4+ T cell memory repertoire. Peripheral blood mononuclear cells were isolated and cryopreserved following standard operating procedures; serum was stored at -80 °C. The staining relied on CD3-PerCP (BW264/56), CD4-APC (RPA-T4), CD45RO-PE (UCHT1) and CD8-Pacific Orange (3B5) antibodies, and Sytox blue was used to exclude non-viable cells.

Results the study describes overall, beyond this receptor: For CMV serostatus prediction, a median bootstrapped AUC of 0.95 was reached with the original framework, and a median bootstrapped AUC of around 0.89 was reached with a US-trained random forest. Only CD4+CD45RO+ memory cells were sequenced, in contrast to the original study, which included naive and memory CD4+ and CD8+ populations. On the Belgian cohort, the classifier based on the original framework reached a median bootstrapped AUC of roughly 0.96, with a 95% CI of 0.76-1.00. Of 164 previously reported CMV-associated TCRbeta sequences, about 72 appeared in the CD4+ memory repertoires, each in one to five individuals. Results were interpreted as suggesting that the CMV-associated TCR signature is largely present in the CD4+ memory repertoire.

Genomic DNA was extracted from sorted cells with the Quick-DNA Microprep Kit. Amplification of TCRbeta DNA was done with the immunoSEQ hsTCRbeta kit, following the protocol from the manufacturer. An Illumina MiSeq instrument was used to sequence the TCRbeta libraries. In the source study's methods: Removing out-of-frame sequences left some 2.4 million distinct TCRbeta sequences, an average of about 70,000 per individual. Two values were used to score each individual: the count of roughly 180 previously reported CMV-associated TCRbeta sequences and the total count of productive distinct TCRbeta sequences. A beta-binomial model was reimplemented in Python, and random forests from scikit-learn, run with default parameters, were trained on data from the US cohort. On the Belgian cohort, classifier performance was reported as the median AUC, along with percentile confidence intervals, across 10,000 bootstrap iterations. TCRdb holds this immuneACCESS table with in-frame rearrangements only. Some clones are missing; in checked studies, unresolved V genes explain under half, and the rest has no known cause. The V and J calls and clone size come from that table; D and trimming were worked out from the DNA. This sample has approximately 40,000 clones in its table, and roughly three quarters of those were observed once. The ten largest clones take up about 0.6% of the sample.

Specimen: memory CD4+ T cells from blood. The TCR originated in an adult in good health and CMV-seronegative. This chain joins TRBV7-9 to TRBJ1-2, and the D gene may be TRBD1, 5 bases matching. The nucleotide sequence reads as follows: TGTGCCAGCAGCACCCCCGGGGCCTCGGCTGGCTACACCTTC. Its translation is CASSTPGASAGYTF.